Sequencing of this T cell receptor (beta chain) was carried out in a study of immune heterogeneity within non-small cell lung tumors. Template came from bulk tumor genomic DNA, at 600 ng per sample. Multiple biopsies spaced far apart were taken from each primary tumor during surgery. Curative surgery was performed on patients who had untreated, newly diagnosed non-small cell lung cancer. Amplification of TCR beta CDR3 was performed by multiplex PCR with 32 V and 13 J primers. TCRdb reprocessed the multiplex PCR reads via MiXCR and lists one record per CDR3 protein. The profile shows fewer than 14,000 distinct CDR3 sequences, approximately 29% of them singletons. The trim removed 10 bases at V and 0 bases at J, leaving 3 bases unmatched. The CDR3 totals 14 residues. The germline gives CDR1 MNHEY, CDR2 SVGEGT.

The receptor was derived from a woman aged 45-59 years with non-small cell lung cancer. Specimen: lung tumor tissue. The rearrangement links TRBV6-2 or TRBV6-3 to TRBJ2-3; 11 bases agree with TRBD2. CDR3 in DNA: TGTGCCATCAGGACTAGCGGGAGCACAGATACGCAGTATTTT. Protein product: CAIRTSGSTDTQYF.